This entry concerns a single T cell receptor (beta chain). The source of the sample is a study of blood T cell repertoires in COVID-19. Study in general: COVID-19 samples from acute and convalescent phases originated in the United States, Italy and Spain.

Germline values: CDR1 ENHRY, CDR2 SYGVKD. This CDR3 region has 13 residues. Trimming took off 6 bases at V and 4 bases at J, with 10 bases between the two ends. In the authors' workflow: Amplification of reference gene primers provided the estimated nucleated cell counts. The assay was immunoSEQ multiplex PCR, and TCRdb's table has in-frame clones only and misses some. D and trimming were read from the DNA, whereas the V and J calls and clone size are those reported in that table. The repertoire includes about 170,000 clones, around four fifths of them detected once, and around 3.6% sits in the top ten. Individuals aged roughly 18 to 95 years were recruited from fewer than 30 US areas. Each participant's cohort was designated according to participant-reported clinical history.

This sequence joins TRBV10-3 and TRBJ1-5, with D unresolved. The TCR was taken from a woman aged 45 to 65 in a cohort exposed to, infected with or recovered from COVID-19 (not recorded which). What was sequenced was PBMCs or T cells enriched from blood (not recorded which). The CDR3 DNA is TGTGCCATCAGGCCAGGATTAAATCAGCCCCAGCATTTT. It codes for CAIRPGLNQPQHF.